Listed below are T cell receptor beta chains from one sample, sequenced in a study of blood T cell repertoires in COVID-19. Clones were sequenced by immunoSEQ multiplex PCR, and TCRdb holds only the in-frame ones, with some missing. The sample carries under 250,000 clones, 80% to 85% recorded once. Sequencing was carried out using peripheral blood. Every receptor here comes from a woman aged 40 to 50 who had recovered from COVID-19. CDR3s include the opening cysteine and the closing phenylalanine or tryptophan. The order of the fields is CDR3 DNA, CDR3 protein, clone size, D gene, J gene, V gene. The D gene is left open where the match is weak. Rows may omit the clone size; those that give it use once, few, many or a size class.

CDR3nt: TGTGCCAGCAGCTTGGGACAGGGCCAAAGAGAGACCCAGTACTTC; CDR3aa: CASSLGQGQRETQYF; abundance: -; d_gene: TRBD1; j_gene: TRBJ2-5; v_gene: TRBV5-8
CDR3nt: TGTGCCAGCGGGGAGGCAGATACGCAGTATTTT; CDR3aa: CASGEADTQYF; abundance: -; d_gene: -; j_gene: TRBJ2-3; v_gene: TRBV6-5
CDR3nt: TGTGCCAGCAGTGCGGACAGGGGGCTCGGAAACACCATATATTTT; CDR3aa: CASSADRGLGNTIYF; abundance: few; d_gene: TRBD1; j_gene: TRBJ1-3; v_gene: TRBV28
CDR3nt: TGTGCCAGCATCCTAGGAGCGGGGCACATCAGGGATACGCAGTATTTT; CDR3aa: CASILGAGHIRDTQYF; abundance: -; d_gene: TRBD2; j_gene: TRBJ2-3; v_gene: TRBV28
CDR3nt: TGTGCCAGCAGCCACCCCCGAGGGGGGGGATACAATGAGCAGTTCTTC; CDR3aa: CASSHPRGGGYNEQFF; abundance: -; d_gene: -; j_gene: TRBJ2-1; v_gene: TRBV3-1/TRBV3-2
CDR3nt: TGTGCCAGCAGTGAACGGGGTCCGAACACTGAAGCTTTCTTT; CDR3aa: CASSERGPNTEAFF; abundance: once; d_gene: -; j_gene: TRBJ1-1; v_gene: TRBV2
CDR3nt: TGTGCCAGCAGTTTATCTGGAGGCAATCAGCCCCAGCATTTT; CDR3aa: CASSLSGGNQPQHF; abundance: -; d_gene: -; j_gene: TRBJ1-5; v_gene: TRBV28
CDR3nt: TGTGCCAGCAGCCAACAGGGGGCGCTCGGTCAGCCCCAGCATTTT; CDR3aa: CASSQQGALGQPQHF; abundance: -; d_gene: TRBD1; j_gene: TRBJ1-5; v_gene: TRBV5-5
CDR3nt: TGTGCCAGCAGTCGCTATGGCTACACCTTC; CDR3aa: CASSRYGYTF; abundance: -; d_gene: -; j_gene: TRBJ1-2; v_gene: TRBV28
CDR3nt: TGTGCCAGCAGCGTAGACCCGGGGTACGAGCAGTACTTC; CDR3aa: CASSVDPGYEQYF; abundance: once; d_gene: -; j_gene: TRBJ2-7; v_gene: TRBV9
CDR3nt: TGTGCCAGCAGCTTCACAGGGGTAAGCTCTGGGGCCAACGTCCTGACTTTC; CDR3aa: CASSFTGVSSGANVLTF; abundance: -; d_gene: TRBD1; j_gene: TRBJ2-6; v_gene: TRBV5-5
CDR3nt: TGTGCCAGTGAACTTACAGTGGACACTGAAGCTTTCTTT; CDR3aa: CASELTVDTEAFF; abundance: -; d_gene: -; j_gene: TRBJ1-1; v_gene: TRBV12-3/TRBV12-4
CDR3nt: TGCGCCAGCACCCCAGATCCCCCGTCTGGGGCCAACGTCCTGACTTTC; CDR3aa: CASTPDPPSGANVLTF; abundance: -; d_gene: -; j_gene: TRBJ2-6; v_gene: TRBV5-1
CDR3nt: TGTGCCAGCAGCTTAGGGAGGGGTCTCGCCTACGAGCAGTACTTC; CDR3aa: CASSLGRGLAYEQYF; abundance: -; d_gene: -; j_gene: TRBJ2-7; v_gene: TRBV7-8